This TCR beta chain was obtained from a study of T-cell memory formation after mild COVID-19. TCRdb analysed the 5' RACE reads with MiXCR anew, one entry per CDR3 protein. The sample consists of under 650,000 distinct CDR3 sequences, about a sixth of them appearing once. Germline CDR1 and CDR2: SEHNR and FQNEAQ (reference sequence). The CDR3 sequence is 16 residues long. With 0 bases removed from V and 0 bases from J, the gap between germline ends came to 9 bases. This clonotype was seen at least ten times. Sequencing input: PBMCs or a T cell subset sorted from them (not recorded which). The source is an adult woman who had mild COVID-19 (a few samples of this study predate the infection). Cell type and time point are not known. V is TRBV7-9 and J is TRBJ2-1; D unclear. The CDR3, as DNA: TGTGCCAGCAGCTTAGCGGGAACAAGCTCCTACAATGAGCAGTTCTTC. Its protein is CASSLAGTSSYNEQFF.